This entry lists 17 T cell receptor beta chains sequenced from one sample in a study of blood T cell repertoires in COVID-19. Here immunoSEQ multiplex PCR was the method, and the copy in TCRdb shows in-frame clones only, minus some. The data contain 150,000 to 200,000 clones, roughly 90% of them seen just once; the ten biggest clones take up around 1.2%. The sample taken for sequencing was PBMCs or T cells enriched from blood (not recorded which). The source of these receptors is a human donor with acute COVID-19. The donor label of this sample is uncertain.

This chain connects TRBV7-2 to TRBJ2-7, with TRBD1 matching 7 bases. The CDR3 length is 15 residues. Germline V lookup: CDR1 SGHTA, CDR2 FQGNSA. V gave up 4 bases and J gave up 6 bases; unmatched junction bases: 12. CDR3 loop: CASSYSTGPSLEQYF. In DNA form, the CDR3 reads TGTGCCAGCAGCTACTCGACAGGGCCCTCCCTCGAGCAGTACTTC.

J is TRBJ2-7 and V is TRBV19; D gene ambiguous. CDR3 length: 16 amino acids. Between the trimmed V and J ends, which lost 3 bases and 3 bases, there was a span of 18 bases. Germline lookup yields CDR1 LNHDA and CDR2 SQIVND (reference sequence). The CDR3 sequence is CASSIVLTVAVYEQYF. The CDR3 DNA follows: TGTGCCAGTAGTATTGTGTTGACCGTCGCGGTCTACGAGCAGTACTTC.

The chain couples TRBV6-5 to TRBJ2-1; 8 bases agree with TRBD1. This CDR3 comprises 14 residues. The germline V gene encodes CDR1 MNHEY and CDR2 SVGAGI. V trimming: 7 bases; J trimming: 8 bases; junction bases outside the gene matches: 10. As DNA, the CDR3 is TGTGCCAGCACTTTAAGGACAGGGACGGATGAGCAGTTCTTC. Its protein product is CASTLRTGTDEQFF.

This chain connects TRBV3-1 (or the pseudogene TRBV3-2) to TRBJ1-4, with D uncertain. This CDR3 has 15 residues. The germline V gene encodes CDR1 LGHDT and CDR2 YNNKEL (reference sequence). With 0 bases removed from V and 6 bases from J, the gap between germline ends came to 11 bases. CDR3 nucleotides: TGTGCCAGCAGCCAAGATCGCGGTAGGCATGAAAAACTGTTTTTT. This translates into CASSQDRGRHEKLFF.

For the CDR3, the DNA is TGTGCCAGCAGCTTAGTGCAGGGGACGGGGGAGACCCAGTACTTC. Its translation: CASSLVQGTGETQYF. The chain links TRBV7-7 to TRBJ2-5, with D perhaps TRBD1 (6 bases). CDR1 and CDR2 from the germline V gene are SSHAT and FNYEAQ (reference sequence). Trimming took off 1 base at V and 5 bases at J, with 14 bases between the two ends. The CDR3 length is 15 residues.

The CDR3 spells CASSSTGGNQPQHF. The CDR3 DNA sequence: TGTGCCAGCTCATCAACAGGGGGGAATCAGCCCCAGCATTTT. The rearrangement links TRBV18 to TRBJ1-5; 8 nucleotides match TRBD1. Germline-derived CDR1 and CDR2 are KGHSH and LQKENI. V was clipped by 5 bases and J by 4 bases; unmatched bases: 4. The CDR3 sequence is 14 residues long.

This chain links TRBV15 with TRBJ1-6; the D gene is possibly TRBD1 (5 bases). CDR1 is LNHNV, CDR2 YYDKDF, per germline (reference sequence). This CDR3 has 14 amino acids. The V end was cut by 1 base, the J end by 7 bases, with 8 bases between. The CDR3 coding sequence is TGTGCCACCAGCAGAGTTGGACAAAATTCACCCCTCCACTTT. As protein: CATSRVGQNSPLHF. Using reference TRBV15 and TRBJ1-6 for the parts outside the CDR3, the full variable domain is DAMVIQNPRYQVTQFGKPVTLSCSQTLNHNVMYWYQQKSSQAPKLLFHYYDKDFNNEADTPDNFQSRRPNTSFCFLDIRSPGLGDTAMYLCATSRVGQNSPLHFGNGTRLTVT.

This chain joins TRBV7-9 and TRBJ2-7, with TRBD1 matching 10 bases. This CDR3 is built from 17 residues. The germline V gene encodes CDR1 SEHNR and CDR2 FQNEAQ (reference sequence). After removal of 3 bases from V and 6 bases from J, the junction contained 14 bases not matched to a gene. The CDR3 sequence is CASSFFSSLGQGGEQYF. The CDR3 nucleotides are TGTGCCAGCAGCTTCTTTTCCTCCCTTGGACAGGGGGGCGAGCAGTACTTC. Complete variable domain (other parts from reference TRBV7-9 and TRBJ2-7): DTGVSQNPRHKITKRGQNVTFRCDPISEHNRLYWYRQTLGQGPEFLTYFQNEAQLEKSRLLSDRFSAERPKGSFSTLEIQRTEQGDSAMYLCASSFFSSLGQGGEQYFGPGTRLTVT.

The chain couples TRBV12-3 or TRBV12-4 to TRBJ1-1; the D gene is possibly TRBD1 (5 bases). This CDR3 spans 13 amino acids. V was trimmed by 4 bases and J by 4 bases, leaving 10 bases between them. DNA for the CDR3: TGTGCCAGCAGTTCCCCAGGGCCCACTGAAGCTTTCTTT. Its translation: CASSSPGPTEAFF.

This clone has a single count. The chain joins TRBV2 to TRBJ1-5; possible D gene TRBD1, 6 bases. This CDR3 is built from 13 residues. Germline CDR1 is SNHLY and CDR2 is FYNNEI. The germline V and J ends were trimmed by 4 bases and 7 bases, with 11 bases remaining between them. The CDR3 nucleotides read TGTGCCAGCAGTGCACAGGGATTCCAGCCCCAGCATTTT. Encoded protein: CASSAQGFQPQHF.

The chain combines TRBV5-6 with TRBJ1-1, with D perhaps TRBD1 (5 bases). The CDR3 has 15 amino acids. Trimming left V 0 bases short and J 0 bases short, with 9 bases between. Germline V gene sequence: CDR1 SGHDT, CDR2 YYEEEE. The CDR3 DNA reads TGTGCCAGCAGCTTGGCCGGGGGGATGAACACTGAAGCTTTCTTT. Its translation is CASSLAGGMNTEAFF.

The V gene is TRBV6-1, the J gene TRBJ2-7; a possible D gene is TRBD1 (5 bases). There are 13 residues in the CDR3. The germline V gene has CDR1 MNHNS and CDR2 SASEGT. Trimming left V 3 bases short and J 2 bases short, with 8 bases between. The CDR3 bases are TGTGCCAGCAGTGAGGACACAACCTACGAGCAGTACTTC. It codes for CASSEDTTYEQYF.

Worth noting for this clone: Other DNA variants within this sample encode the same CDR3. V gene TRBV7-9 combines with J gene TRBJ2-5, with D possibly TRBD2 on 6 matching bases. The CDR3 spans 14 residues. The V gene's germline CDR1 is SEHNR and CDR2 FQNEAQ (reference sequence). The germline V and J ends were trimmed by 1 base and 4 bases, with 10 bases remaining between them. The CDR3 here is CASSLVGGGETQYF. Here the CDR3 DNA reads TGTGCCAGCAGCTTAGTGGGGGGAGGAGAGACCCAGTACTTC.

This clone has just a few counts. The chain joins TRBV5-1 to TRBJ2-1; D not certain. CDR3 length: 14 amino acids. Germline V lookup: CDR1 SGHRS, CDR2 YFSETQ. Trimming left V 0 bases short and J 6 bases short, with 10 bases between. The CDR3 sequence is CASSLDPIANEQFF. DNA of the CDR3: TGCGCCAGCAGCTTGGACCCGATAGCCAATGAGCAGTTCTTC.

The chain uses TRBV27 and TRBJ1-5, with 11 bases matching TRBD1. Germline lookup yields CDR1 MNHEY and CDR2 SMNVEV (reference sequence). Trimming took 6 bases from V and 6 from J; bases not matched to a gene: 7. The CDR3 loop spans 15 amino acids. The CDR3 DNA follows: TGTGCCAGCAGCAGGGGACAGGGGGATGTTCAGCCCCAGCATTTT. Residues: CASSRGQGDVQPQHF.

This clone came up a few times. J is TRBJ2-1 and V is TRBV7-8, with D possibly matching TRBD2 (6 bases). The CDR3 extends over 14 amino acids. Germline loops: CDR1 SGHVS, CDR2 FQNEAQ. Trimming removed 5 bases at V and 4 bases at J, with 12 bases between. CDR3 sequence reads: CASSPRDSYNEQFF. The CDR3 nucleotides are TGTGCCAGCAGCCCGCGGGACTCTTACAATGAGCAGTTCTTC. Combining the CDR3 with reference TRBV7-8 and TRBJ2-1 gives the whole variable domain GAGVSQSPRYKVAKRGQDVALRCDPISGHVSLFWYQQALGQGPEFLTYFQNEAQLDKSGLPSDRFFAERPEGSVSTLKIQRTQQEDSAVYLCASSPRDSYNEQFFGPGTRLTVL.

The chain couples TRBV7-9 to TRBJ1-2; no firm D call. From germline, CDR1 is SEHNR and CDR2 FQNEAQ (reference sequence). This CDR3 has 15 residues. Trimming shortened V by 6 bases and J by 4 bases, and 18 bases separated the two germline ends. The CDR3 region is CASRPTTGSGYGYTF. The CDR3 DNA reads TGTGCCAGCAGACCGACCACGGGGAGCGGCTATGGCTACACCTTC.